The following is a TCR beta chain sequence with its context. Its antigen is unknown. Profiled with immunoSEQ multiplex PCR; TCRdb holds only in-frame clones, not every one. The sample includes over 100,000 clones, around 84% of them seen just once. These data originate in a study of T cell responses to AZD1222 COVID-19 vaccine. Study summary: Analyses pooled second doses at about 4 or about 12 weeks. Overall study findings and caveats: Only a handful of AZD1222 recipients, roughly 6 in all, had baseline seropositivity. Females outnumbered males among donors, who were mostly white British; clonal diversity was possibly underestimated.

Germline V gene sequence: CDR1 MNHEY, CDR2 SVGEGT. CDR3 length: 12 amino acids. Trimming shortened V by 6 bases and J by 0 bases, and 6 bases separated the two germline ends. The receptor was derived from an adult in good health. V usage is TRBV6-2 or TRBV6-3 and J usage is TRBJ2-7, with no clear D. The sample here was peripheral blood, taken on day 0 of AZD1222 vaccination. The CDR3 sequence: CASSNPSYEQYF. The DNA of the CDR3 is TGTGCCAGCAGCAACCCCTCCTACGAGCAGTACTTC.